These T cell receptor beta chains were read from a single sample in a study of T cell responses to AZD1222 COVID-19 vaccine. Libraries were prepared by immunoSEQ multiplex PCR; TCRdb keeps only in-frame clonotypes and omits some of them. The sample lists 60,000 to 90,000 clones; around 90% were seen once. Specimen: peripheral blood, collected 28 days after the second AZD1222 dose. The receptors come from an adult who received the AZD1222 COVID-19 vaccine. The CDR3 runs from the conserved cysteine through the conserved F or W. The D gene is left open where the match is weak. Where a row states a size, it is once, few, many or the class of an expanded clone; other rows omit it.

j_gene: TRBJ1-4
d_gene: TRBD1
v_gene: TRBV30
abundance: .
CDR3aa: CAWMGDSNEKLFF
CDR3nt: TGTGCCTGGATGGGGGACAGCAATGAAAAACTGTTTTTT

j_gene: TRBJ2-1
d_gene: .
v_gene: TRBV11-2
abundance: few
CDR3aa: CASSLDMGGNEQFF
CDR3nt: TGTGCCAGCAGCTTAGATATGGGGGGAAATGAGCAGTTCTTC

j_gene: TRBJ2-3
d_gene: .
v_gene: TRBV29-1
abundance: .
CDR3aa: CSVEDPAQGRGYF
CDR3nt: TGCAGCGTTGAAGATCCCGCCCAGGGGAGGGGGTATTTT

j_gene: TRBJ1-2
d_gene: .
v_gene: TRBV7-3
abundance: .
CDR3aa: CASSLGPAYGYTF
CDR3nt: TGTGCCAGCAGCTTAGGGCCAGCCTATGGCTACACCTTC

j_gene: TRBJ1-2
d_gene: .
v_gene: TRBV30
abundance: .
CDR3aa: CAWSVRGDYGYTF
CDR3nt: TGTGCCTGGAGTGTACGGGGGGACTATGGCTACACCTTC

j_gene: TRBJ1-2
d_gene: .
v_gene: TRBV28
abundance: .
CDR3aa: CASSFPYGYTF
CDR3nt: TGTGCCAGCAGTTTTCCCTATGGCTACACCTTC

j_gene: TRBJ2-1
d_gene: .
v_gene: TRBV7-2
abundance: .
CDR3aa: CASSSARTGISYNEQFF
CDR3nt: TGTGCCAGCAGCTCGGCGCGCACAGGGATCTCCTACAATGAGCAGTTCTTC

j_gene: TRBJ2-5
d_gene: TRBD1
v_gene: TRBV28
abundance: .
CDR3aa: CASSSLKGAQETQYF
CDR3nt: TGTGCCAGCAGTTCCCTGAAGGGGGCCCAAGAGACCCAGTACTTC

j_gene: TRBJ2-2
d_gene: .
v_gene: TRBV9
abundance: .
CDR3aa: CASSVSGPNTGELFF
CDR3nt: TGTGCCAGCAGCGTGAGCGGACCGAACACCGGGGAGCTGTTTTTT

j_gene: TRBJ1-6
d_gene: .
v_gene: TRBV6-1
abundance: once
CDR3aa: CASSDLSNSPLHF
CDR3nt: TGTGCCAGCAGTGATTTGTCGAATTCACCCCTCCACTTT

j_gene: TRBJ1-1
d_gene: .
v_gene: TRBV19
abundance: .
CDR3aa: CASSSMSGATEAFF
CDR3nt: TGTGCCAGTAGCTCAATGTCAGGGGCCACTGAAGCTTTCTTT

j_gene: TRBJ2-2
d_gene: TRBD2
v_gene: TRBV4-3
abundance: .
CDR3aa: CASSLSGGSNTGELFF
CDR3nt: TGCGCCAGCAGCCTTAGCGGGGGCTCGAACACCGGGGAGCTGTTTTTT

j_gene: TRBJ2-1
d_gene: .
v_gene: TRBV5-5
abundance: .
CDR3aa: CASSPHNEQFF
CDR3nt: TGTGCCAGCAGCCCCCACAATGAGCAGTTCTTC

j_gene: TRBJ2-1
d_gene: TRBD2
v_gene: TRBV11-3
abundance: .
CDR3aa: CASSLARGGRGEQFF
CDR3nt: TGTGCCAGCAGCTTAGCCCGGGGGGGCCGAGGTGAGCAGTTCTTC

j_gene: TRBJ2-7
d_gene: TRBD1
v_gene: TRBV3-1/TRBV3-2
abundance: .
CDR3aa: CASRYQGASGEQYF
CDR3nt: TGTGCCAGCAGGTACCAGGGGGCGTCGGGCGAGCAGTACTTC

j_gene: TRBJ2-6
d_gene: .
v_gene: TRBV11-2
abundance: .
CDR3aa: CASGTQMASEGANVLTF
CDR3nt: TGTGCCAGCGGAACACAGATGGCGTCGGAAGGGGCCAACGTCCTGACTTTC